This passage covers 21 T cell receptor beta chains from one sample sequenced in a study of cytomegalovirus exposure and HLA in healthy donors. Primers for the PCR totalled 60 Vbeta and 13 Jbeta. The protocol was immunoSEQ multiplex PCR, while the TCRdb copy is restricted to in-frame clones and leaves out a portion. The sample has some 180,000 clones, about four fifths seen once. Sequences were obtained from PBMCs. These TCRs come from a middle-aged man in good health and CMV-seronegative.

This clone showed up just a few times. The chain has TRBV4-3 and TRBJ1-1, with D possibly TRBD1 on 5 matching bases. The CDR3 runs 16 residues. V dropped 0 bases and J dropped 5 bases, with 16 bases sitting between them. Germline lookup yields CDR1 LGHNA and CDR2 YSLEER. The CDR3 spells CASSQDSWGDATEAFF. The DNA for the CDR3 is TGCGCCAGCAGCCAAGATTCGTGGGGGGATGCGACTGAAGCTTTCTTT.

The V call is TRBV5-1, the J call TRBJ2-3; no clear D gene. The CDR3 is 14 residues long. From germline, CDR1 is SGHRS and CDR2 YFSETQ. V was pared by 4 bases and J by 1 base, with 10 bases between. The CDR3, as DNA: TGCGCCAGCAGCCCCTCCCGAGGCACAGATACGCAGTATTTT. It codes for CASSPSRGTDTQYF.

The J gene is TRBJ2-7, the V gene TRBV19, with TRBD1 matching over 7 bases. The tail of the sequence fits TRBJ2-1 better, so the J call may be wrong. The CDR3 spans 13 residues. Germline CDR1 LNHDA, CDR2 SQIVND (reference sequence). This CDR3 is CASSIIGGDEQFF. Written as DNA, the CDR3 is TGTGCCAGTAGTATTATAGGGGGCGATGAGCAGTTCTTC.

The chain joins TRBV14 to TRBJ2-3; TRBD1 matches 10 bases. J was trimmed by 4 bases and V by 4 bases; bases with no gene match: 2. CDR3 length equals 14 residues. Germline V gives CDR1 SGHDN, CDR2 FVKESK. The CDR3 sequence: CASSRTGGADTQYF. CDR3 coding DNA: TGTGCCAGCAGCCGGACAGGGGGAGCAGATACGCAGTATTTT.

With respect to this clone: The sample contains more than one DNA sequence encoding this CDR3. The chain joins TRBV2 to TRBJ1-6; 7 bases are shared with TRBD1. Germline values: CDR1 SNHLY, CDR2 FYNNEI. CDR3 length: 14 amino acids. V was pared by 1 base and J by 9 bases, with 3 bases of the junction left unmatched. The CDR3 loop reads CASSEGQGSSPLHF. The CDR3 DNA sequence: TGTGCCAGCAGTGAAGGACAGGGAAGTTCACCCCTCCACTTT. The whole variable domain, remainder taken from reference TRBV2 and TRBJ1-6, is EPEVTQTPSHQVTQMGQEVILRCVPISNHLYFYWYRQILGQKVEFLVSFYNNEISEKSEIFDDQFSVERPDGSNFTLKIRSTKLEDSAMYFCASSEGQGSSPLHFGNGTRLTVT.

CDR3 bases: TGTGCCTGGAGGAGGACAGGGGGCGCAAAGCAGTACTTC. Translating gives CAWRRTGGAKQYF. The chain combines TRBV30 with TRBJ2-7; 11 bases map to TRBD1. Germline V gene lookup returns CDR1 GTSNPN and CDR2 SVGIG (reference sequence). This CDR3 has 13 residues. V gave up 3 bases and J gave up 8 bases; unmatched junction bases: 6.

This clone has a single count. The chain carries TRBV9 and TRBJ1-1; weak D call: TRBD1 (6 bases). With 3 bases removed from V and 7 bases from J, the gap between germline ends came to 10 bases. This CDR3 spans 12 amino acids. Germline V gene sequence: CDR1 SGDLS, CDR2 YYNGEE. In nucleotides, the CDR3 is TGTGCCAGCAGCGCCGGACAGAATGAAGCTTTCTTT. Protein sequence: CASSAGQNEAFF.

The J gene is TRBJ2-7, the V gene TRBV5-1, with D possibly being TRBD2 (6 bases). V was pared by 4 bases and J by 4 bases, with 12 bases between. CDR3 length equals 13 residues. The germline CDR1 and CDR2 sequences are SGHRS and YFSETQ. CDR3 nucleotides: TGCGCCAGCAGCCCCTCGGGGGATTACGAGCAGTACTTC. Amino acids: CASSPSGDYEQYF. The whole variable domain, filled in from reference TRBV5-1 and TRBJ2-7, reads KAGVTQTPRYLIKTRGQQVTLSCSPISGHRSVSWYQQTPGQGLQFLFEYFSETQRNKGNFPGRFSGRQFSNSRSEMNVSTLELGDSALYLCASSPSGDYEQYFGPGTRLTVT.

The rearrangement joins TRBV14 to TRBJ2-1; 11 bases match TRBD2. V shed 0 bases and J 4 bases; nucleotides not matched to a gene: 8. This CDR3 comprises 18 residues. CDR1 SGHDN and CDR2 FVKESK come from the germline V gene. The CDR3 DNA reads TGTGCCAGCAGCCAAGAGCTTTCGGGGACTAGCGGATACAATGAGCAGTTCTTC. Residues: CASSQELSGTSGYNEQFF. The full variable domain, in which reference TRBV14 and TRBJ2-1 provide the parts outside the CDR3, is EAGVTQFPSHSVIEKGQTVTLRCDPISGHDNLYWYRRVMGKEIKFLLHFVKESKQDESGMPNNRFLAERTGGTYSTLKVQPAELEDSGVYFCASSQELSGTSGYNEQFFGPGTRLTVL.

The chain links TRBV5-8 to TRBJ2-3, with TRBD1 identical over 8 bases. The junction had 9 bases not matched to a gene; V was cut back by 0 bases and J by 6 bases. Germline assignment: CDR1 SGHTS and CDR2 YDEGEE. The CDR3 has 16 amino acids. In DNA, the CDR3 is TGTGCCAGCAGCTTGGGCAGGGGGCCAAGGGCGGATACGCAGTATTTT. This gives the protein CASSLGRGPRADTQYF.

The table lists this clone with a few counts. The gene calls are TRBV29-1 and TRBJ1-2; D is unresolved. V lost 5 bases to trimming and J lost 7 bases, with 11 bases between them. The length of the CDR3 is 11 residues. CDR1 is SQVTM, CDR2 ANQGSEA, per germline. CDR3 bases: TGCAGCGTTACAACAGTAACTGGCTACACCTTC. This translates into CSVTTVTGYTF.

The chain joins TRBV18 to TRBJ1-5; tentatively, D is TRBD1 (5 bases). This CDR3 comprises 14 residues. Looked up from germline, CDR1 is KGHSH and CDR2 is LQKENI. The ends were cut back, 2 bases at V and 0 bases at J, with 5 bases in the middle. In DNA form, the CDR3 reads TGTGCCAGCTCACCAGACAGTAGCAATCAGCCCCAGCATTTT. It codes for CASSPDSSNQPQHF.

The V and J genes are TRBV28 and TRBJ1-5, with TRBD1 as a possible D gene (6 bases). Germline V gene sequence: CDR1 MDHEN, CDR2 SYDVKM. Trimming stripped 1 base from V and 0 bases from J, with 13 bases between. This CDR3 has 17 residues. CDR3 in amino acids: CASSLSGDQYSNQPQHF. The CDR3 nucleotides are TGTGCCAGCAGTTTATCAGGGGACCAGTATAGCAATCAGCCCCAGCATTTT.

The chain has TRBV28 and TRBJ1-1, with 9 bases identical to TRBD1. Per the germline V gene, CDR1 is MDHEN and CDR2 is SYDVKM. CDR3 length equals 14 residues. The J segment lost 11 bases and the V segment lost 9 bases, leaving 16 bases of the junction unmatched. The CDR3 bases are TGTGCCAGTTTACCGACTCTGACAGGGGGTCGGGCTTTCTTT. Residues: CASLPTLTGGRAFF.

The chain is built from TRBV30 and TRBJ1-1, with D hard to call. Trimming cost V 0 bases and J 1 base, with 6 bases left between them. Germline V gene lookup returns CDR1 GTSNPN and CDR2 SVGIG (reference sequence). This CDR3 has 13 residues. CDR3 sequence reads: CAWSVLTNTEAFF. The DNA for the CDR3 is TGTGCCTGGAGTGTACTAACGAACACTGAAGCTTTCTTT. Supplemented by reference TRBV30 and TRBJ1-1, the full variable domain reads SQTIHQWPATLVQPVGSPLSLECTVEGTSNPNLYWYRQAAGRGLQLLFYSVGIGQISSEVPQNLSASRPQDRQFILSSKKLLLSDSGFYLCAWSVLTNTEAFFGQGTRLTVV.

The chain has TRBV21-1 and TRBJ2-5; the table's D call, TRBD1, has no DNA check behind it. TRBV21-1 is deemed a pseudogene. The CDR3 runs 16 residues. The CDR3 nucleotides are TGTGCCAGCAGCAAATCGGTTGACAGGGACCAAGAGACCCAGTACTTC. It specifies CASSKSVDRDQETQYF.

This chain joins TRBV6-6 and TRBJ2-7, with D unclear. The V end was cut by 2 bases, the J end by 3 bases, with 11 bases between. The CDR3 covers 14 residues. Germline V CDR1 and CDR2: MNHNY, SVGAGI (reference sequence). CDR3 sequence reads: CASSYGHSYYEQYF. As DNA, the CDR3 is TGTGCCAGCAGTTACGGGCACAGCTACTACGAGCAGTACTTC.

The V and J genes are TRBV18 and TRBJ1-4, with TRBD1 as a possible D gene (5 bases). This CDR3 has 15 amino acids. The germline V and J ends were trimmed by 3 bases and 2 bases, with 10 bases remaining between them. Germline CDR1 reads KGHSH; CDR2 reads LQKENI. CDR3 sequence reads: CASSPRGETNEKLFF. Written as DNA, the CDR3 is TGTGCCAGCTCACCCCGGGGGGAGACTAATGAAAAACTGTTTTTT.

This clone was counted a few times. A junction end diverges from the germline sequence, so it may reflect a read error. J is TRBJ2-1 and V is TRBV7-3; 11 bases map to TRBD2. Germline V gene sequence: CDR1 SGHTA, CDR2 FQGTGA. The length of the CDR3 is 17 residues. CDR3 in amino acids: CASSLTPGLAAGGEQFF. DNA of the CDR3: TGTGCCAGCAGCCTAACCCCGGGACTAGCGGCCGGAGGTGAGCAGTTCTTC.

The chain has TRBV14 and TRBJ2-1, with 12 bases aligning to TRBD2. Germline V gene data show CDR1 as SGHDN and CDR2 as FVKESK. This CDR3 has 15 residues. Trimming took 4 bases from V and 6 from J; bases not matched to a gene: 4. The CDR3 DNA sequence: TGTGCCAGCAGCCCTCCGGGACTAGCGGGCAATGAGCAGTTCTTC. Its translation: CASSPPGLAGNEQFF.

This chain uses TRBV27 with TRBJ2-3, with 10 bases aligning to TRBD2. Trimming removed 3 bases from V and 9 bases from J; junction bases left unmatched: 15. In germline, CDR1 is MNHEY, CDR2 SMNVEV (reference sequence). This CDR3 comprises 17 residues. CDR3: CASSLGGLAGVLDTQYF. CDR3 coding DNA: TGTGCCAGCAGTTTGGGGGGGCTAGCGGGAGTTTTGGACACGCAGTATTTT.